The 3 T cell receptor beta chains below come from one sample, sequenced in a study of regulatory T cells in long-lasting Graves disease. Arm-PCR of CDR3 regions and iRepertoire HTBI primers were the basis on which TCR beta libraries were built. Using its own MiXCR run on the multiplex PCR reads, TCRdb lists one record per CDR3 protein. The sample records hundreds of thousands of distinct CDR3 sequences, approximately 16% being singletons. Time point in this sample: newly diagnosed GD, antithyroid drugs for less than 3 months. Scientists built the TCR library using RNA that was extracted from PBMCs. These data also formed part of another study, on T cells in Graves' hyperthyroidism and ophthalmopathy.

Specimen: peripheral blood mononuclear cells (PBMCs), collected at new diagnosis, from a patient treated with antithyroid drugs. The receptors originated from a man aged 18 to 35 with Graves disease.

Points on this clonotype: A clone one base away is much larger, so this may be a read error. Given the absence of the conserved phenylalanine or tryptophan at the CDR3 end, a read error is likely. CDR3 bases: TGTGCCAGCAGTGTGGACGACACCACCTACGAGCAGTACTCC. Encoded protein: CASSVDDTTYEQYS. The V and J genes are TRBV6-1 and TRBJ2-7, with no clear D. Trimming cost V 4 bases and J 2 bases, with 12 bases left between them. There are 14 residues in the CDR3. CDR1 is MNHNS and CDR2 is SASEGT in the germline V gene.

This clonotype has just a few counts. The J gene is TRBJ1-2, the V gene TRBV12-3 or TRBV12-4, with D unresolved. The CDR3 runs 17 residues. The germline V and J ends were trimmed by 2 bases and 0 bases, with 16 bases remaining between them. Here the CDR3 DNA reads TGTGCCAGCAGTTTACAAGTTGGCAGCCCAGCTAACTATGGCTACACCTTC. Protein product: CASSLQVGSPANYGYTF.

At least ten counts were recorded for this clonotype. The chain couples TRBV5-6 to TRBJ1-5; D unresolved. The CDR3 loop spans 17 amino acids. Germline values: CDR1 SGHDT, CDR2 YYEEEE. The V end was cut by 4 bases, the J end by 2 bases, with 19 bases between. The CDR3 nucleotides read TGTGCCAGCAGCCATTACGACCGCCAAGGAGGCAATCAGCCCCAGCATTTT. Translated: CASSHYDRQGGNQPQHF.